These 13 T cell receptor beta chains were sequenced from one sample in a study of identifying expanded T cells in peripheral blood. The method was immunoSEQ multiplex PCR; TCRdb's version includes in-frame clones alone and lacks a portion of them. The data contain tens of thousands of clones, around 89% of them singletons. The sequencing input was blood. The source is a person between 18 and 75 years old in good health.

This clone was counted once. The V call is TRBV19, the J call TRBJ2-1; the D gene is possibly TRBD2 (6 bases). Germline V gene data show CDR1 as LNHDA and CDR2 as SQIVND (reference sequence). CDR3 length equals 16 residues. V was shortened by 6 bases and J by 3 bases, with 18 bases between the two germline ends. The CDR3 protein is CASSPTEGILYNEQFF. The CDR3 DNA reads as TGTGCCAGTAGCCCCACGGAGGGCATTCTCTACAATGAGCAGTTCTTC.

The chain couples TRBV7-9 to TRBJ1-5, with 7 bases aligning to TRBD1. Germline loops: CDR1 SEHNR, CDR2 FQNEAQ (reference sequence). V lost 5 bases, J lost 7 bases, and 11 bases stayed unmatched. The CDR3 sequence is 15 residues long. The CDR3 here is CASSPSDRAGQPQHF. In DNA, the CDR3 is TGTGCCAGCAGCCCAAGTGACAGGGCTGGCCAGCCCCAGCATTTT.

The chain couples TRBV7-3 to TRBJ2-5, with TRBD1 matching 8 bases. The CDR3 spans 14 residues. J gave up 5 bases and V 2 bases, and 4 bases lay outside the gene matches. Germline V gene data show CDR1 as SGHTA and CDR2 as FQGTGA. Here the CDR3 DNA reads TGTGCCAGCAGCTTACAGGGGGCCGGCGAGACCCAGTACTTC. Residues: CASSLQGAGETQYF.

V and J are TRBV7-2 and TRBJ2-3; 11 bases align to TRBD2. Germline lookup yields CDR1 SGHTA and CDR2 FQGNSA. The V gene end was trimmed by 6 bases and the J gene end by 7 bases; junction bases not matched to a gene: 9. This CDR3 is 15 amino acids long. CDR3 coding DNA: TGTGCCAGCAGTGCCGGGACTAGCGGTTCAAATACGCAGTATTTT. Protein: CASSAGTSGSNTQYF.

The rearrangement links TRBV5-5 to TRBJ1-4; 11 bases map to TRBD1. Germline loops: CDR1 SGHKS, CDR2 YYEKEE (reference sequence). The CDR3 has 18 residues. V shed 0 bases, J shed 7 bases, and the junction held 11 bases outside the gene matches. The CDR3 reads CASSLVRWTGGSVEKLFF. CDR3 nucleotide sequence: TGTGCCAGCAGCTTGGTACGGTGGACAGGGGGCTCAGTTGAAAAACTGTTTTTT.

J is TRBJ1-1 and V is TRBV10-1; perhaps TRBD1 as D (5 bases). The V end lost 6 bases, the J end lost 2 bases, and 16 bases lay between the germline ends. Germline V gene data show CDR1 as WNHNN and CDR2 as SYGVQD (reference sequence). This CDR3 spans 15 amino acids. This CDR3 reads CASSSSREGNTEAFF. The CDR3 coding sequence is TGCGCCAGCAGCTCCTCCAGGGAGGGAAACACTGAAGCTTTCTTT.

V gene TRBV25-1 combines with J gene TRBJ1-2; D call uncertain. Germline V gene data show CDR1 as MGHDK and CDR2 as SYGVNS. CDR3 length equals 12 residues. Trimming removed 7 bases at V and 5 bases at J, with 11 bases between. CDR3 sequence: CASTKVGYGYTF. CDR3 coding DNA: TGTGCCAGCACTAAGGTCGGTTATGGCTACACCTTC.

The J gene is TRBJ2-3, the V gene TRBV6-4; 10 bases match TRBD2. The germline V gene has CDR1 MRHNA and CDR2 SNTAGT. The V and J ends lost 2 bases and 8 bases, in that order; junction bases with no gene match: 7. The CDR3 loop spans 15 amino acids. CDR3 sequence: CASSDQPSGGGTQYF. In DNA, the CDR3 is TGTGCCAGCAGTGACCAACCTAGCGGGGGAGGTACGCAGTATTTT.

The rearrangement links TRBV2 to TRBJ2-3; D uncertain. This CDR3 region has 12 residues. Deletions cut 7 bases from V and 1 base from J, with 6 bases between. Germline CDR1 reads SNHLY; CDR2 reads FYNNEI. The CDR3 reads CASNFGTDTQYF. The CDR3 DNA follows: TGTGCCAGCAATTTCGGCACAGATACGCAGTATTTT. Full variable domain (rest looked up from reference TRBV2 and TRBJ2-3): EPEVTQTPSHQVTQMGQEVILRCVPISNHLYFYWYRQILGQKVEFLVSFYNNEISEKSEIFDDQFSVERPDGSNFTLKIRSTKLEDSAMYFCASNFGTDTQYFGPGTRLTVL.

This CDR3 reads CASSNQADEKLFF. For the CDR3, the DNA is TGTGCCAGCAGCAATCAAGCCGATGAAAAACTGTTTTTT. V is TRBV21-1 and J is TRBJ1-4. TRBV21-1 has pseudogene status. The CDR3 consists of 13 residues.

The chain has TRBV23-1 and TRBJ2-1, with 11 nucleotides matching TRBD2. TRBV23-1 counts as an open reading frame of uncertain function. The CDR3 has 17 residues. The ends lost 2 bases at V and 2 bases at J; junction bases unmatched: 5. This CDR3 is CASSQVTSGGPYNEQFF. For the CDR3, the DNA is TGCGCCAGCAGTCAAGTCACTAGCGGGGGACCCTACAATGAGCAGTTCTTC.

J is TRBJ2-1 and V is TRBV28; 10 bases agree with TRBD2. This CDR3 region has 14 residues. CDR1 and CDR2 (germline): MDHEN, SYDVKM. V was pared by 10 bases and J by 8 bases, with 11 bases of the junction left unmatched. The CDR3 nucleotides read TGTGCCACAGGAGCGGGAGGGGTTCGGGATGAGCAGTTCTTC. Amino acids: CATGAGGVRDEQFF.

V gene TRBV5-6 combines with J gene TRBJ1-1, with D possibly matching TRBD1 (6 bases). The CDR3 runs to 17 residues. V was shortened by 0 bases and J by 5 bases, with 20 bases between the two germline ends. The germline V gene encodes CDR1 SGHDT and CDR2 YYEEEE. CDR3 bases: TGTGCCAGCAGCTTGGCCGAATTCAGGGGCGCGGGGACTGAAGCTTTCTTT. Translating it yields CASSLAEFRGAGTEAFF. Complete variable domain (other parts from reference TRBV5-6 and TRBJ1-1): DAGVTQSPTHLIKTRGQQVTLRCSPKSGHDTVSWYQQALGQGPQFIFQYYEEEERQRGNFPDRFSGHQFPNYSSELNVNALLLGDSALYLCASSLAEFRGAGTEAFFGQGTRLTVV.